This T cell receptor (beta chain) was observed in a study of T cell responses to AZD1222 COVID-19 vaccine. Study-wide context: Analysis merged second doses at about 4 or about 12 weeks.

Some clones are missing from TCRdb's copy, which holds only in-frame ones; the method was immunoSEQ multiplex PCR. The table lists around 120,000 clones, about 91% of them singletons. Study outcomes and limitations: White British people made up most donors, females outnumbered males, and clonal diversity was possibly underestimated. Following two doses of AZD1222, Spike-specific TCR breadth and depth rose. The span of vaccine-associated CD4 TCRs extended across spike, with dominance at 160-218 and 743-854.

For this clone: Its target is not known.

Germline V CDR1 and CDR2: MNHEY, SVGAGI. CDR3 size: 12 residues. The V gene lost 0 bases and the J gene lost 6 bases, with 3 bases spanning the gap. The chain couples TRBV6-5 to TRBJ2-1; D unclear. This receptor was taken from an adult in good health. The sample consisted of peripheral blood, taken on day 0 of AZD1222 vaccination. This chain's CDR3 is CASSYSGNEQFF. CDR3 nucleotides: TGTGCCAGCAGTTACTCCGGCAATGAGCAGTTCTTC.